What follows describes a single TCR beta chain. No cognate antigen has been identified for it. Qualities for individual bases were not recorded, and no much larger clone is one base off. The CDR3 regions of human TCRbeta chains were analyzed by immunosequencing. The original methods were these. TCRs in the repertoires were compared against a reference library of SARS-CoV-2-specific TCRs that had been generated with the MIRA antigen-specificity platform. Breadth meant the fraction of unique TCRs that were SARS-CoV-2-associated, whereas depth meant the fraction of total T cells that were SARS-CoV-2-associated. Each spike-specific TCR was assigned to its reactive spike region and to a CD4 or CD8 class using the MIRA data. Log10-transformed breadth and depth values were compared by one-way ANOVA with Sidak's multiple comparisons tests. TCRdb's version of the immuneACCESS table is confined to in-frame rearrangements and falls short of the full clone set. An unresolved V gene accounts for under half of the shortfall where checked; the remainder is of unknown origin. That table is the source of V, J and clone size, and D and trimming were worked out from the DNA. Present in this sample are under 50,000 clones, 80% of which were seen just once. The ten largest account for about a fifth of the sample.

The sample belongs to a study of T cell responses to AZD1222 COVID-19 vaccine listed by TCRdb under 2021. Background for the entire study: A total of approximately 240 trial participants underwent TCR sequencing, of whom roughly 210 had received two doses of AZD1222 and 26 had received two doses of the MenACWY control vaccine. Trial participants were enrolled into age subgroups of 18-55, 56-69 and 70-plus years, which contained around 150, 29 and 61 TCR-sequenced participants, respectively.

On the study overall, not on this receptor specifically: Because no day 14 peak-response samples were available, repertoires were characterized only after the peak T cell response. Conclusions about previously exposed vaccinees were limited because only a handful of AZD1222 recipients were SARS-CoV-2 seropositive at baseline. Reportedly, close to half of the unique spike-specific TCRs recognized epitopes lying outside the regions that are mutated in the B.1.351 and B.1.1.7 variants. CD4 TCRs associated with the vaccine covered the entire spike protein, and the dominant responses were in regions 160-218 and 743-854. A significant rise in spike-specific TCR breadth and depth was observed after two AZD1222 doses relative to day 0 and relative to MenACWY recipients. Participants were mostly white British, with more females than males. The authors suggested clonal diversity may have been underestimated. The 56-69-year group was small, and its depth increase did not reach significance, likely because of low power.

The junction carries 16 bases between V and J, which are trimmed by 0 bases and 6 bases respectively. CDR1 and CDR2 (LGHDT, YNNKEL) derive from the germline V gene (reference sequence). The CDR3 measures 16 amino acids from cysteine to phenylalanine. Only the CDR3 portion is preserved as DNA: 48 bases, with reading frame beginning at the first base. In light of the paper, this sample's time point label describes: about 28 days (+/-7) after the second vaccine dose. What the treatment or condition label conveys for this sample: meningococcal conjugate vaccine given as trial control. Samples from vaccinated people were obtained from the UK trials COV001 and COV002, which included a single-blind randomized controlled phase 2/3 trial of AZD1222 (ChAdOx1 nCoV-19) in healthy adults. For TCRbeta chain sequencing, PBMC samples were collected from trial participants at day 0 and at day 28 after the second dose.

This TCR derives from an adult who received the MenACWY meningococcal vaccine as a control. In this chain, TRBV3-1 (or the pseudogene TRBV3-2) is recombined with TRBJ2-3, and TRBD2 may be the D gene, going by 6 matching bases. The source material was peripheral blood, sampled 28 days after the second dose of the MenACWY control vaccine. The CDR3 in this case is CASSQETTSFFDTQYF. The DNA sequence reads TGTGCCAGCAGCCAAGAGACCACTAGCTTTTTTGATACGCAGTATTTT.